These T cell receptor beta chains were read from a single sample in a study of cytomegalovirus exposure and HLA in healthy donors. Here immunoSEQ multiplex PCR was the method, and the copy in TCRdb shows in-frame clones only, minus some. This sample has around 120,000 clones, with 70% to 85% found just once. Source material: PBMCs. The receptors were gathered from a woman between 50 and 59 years old in good health and CMV-seropositive. Both conserved end residues are part of each CDR3. The D gene is left open where the match is weak. Expanded clones get a size class; other rows say once, few or many, or leave the size out.

j_gene	abundance	v_gene	d_gene	CDR3nt	CDR3aa
TRBJ2-1	NA	TRBV9	NA	TGTGCCAGCAGCCCCTCCGGGAGCTCCTACAATGAGCAGTTCTTC	CASSPSGSSYNEQFF
TRBJ2-5	NA	TRBV7-2	NA	TGTGCCAGCAGCTCCCGACAGAGCCGGTATGGGGAGACCCAGTACTTC	CASSSRQSRYGETQYF
TRBJ2-5	NA	TRBV6-1	TRBD1	TGTGCCGGAGGCAGGGGGCATGAGACCCAGTACTTC	CAGGRGHETQYF
TRBJ1-3	few	TRBV4-1	TRBD1	TGCGCCAGCAGCCAAAAACAGGGGGCCGCTGGAAACACCATATATTTT	CASSQKQGAAGNTIYF
TRBJ2-7	few	TRBV19	TRBD2	TGTGCCAGTAGTATGGCTTCTAGCGGACTCTACGAGCAGTACTTC	CASSMASSGLYEQYF
TRBJ1-2	NA	TRBV11-1	NA	TGTGCCAGCAGTACAACCACAGGCGGCTATGGCTACACCTTC	CASSTTTGGYGYTF
TRBJ2-3	few	TRBV5-4	TRBD2	TGTGCCAGCAGCCCCGTAGCGGGGTCGAGCACAGATACGCAGTATTTT	CASSPVAGSSTDTQYF
TRBJ2-1	NA	TRBV29-1	NA	TGCAGCGGATCGGACAGAACCTACAATGAGCAGTTCTTC	CSGSDRTYNEQFF
TRBJ2-3	NA	TRBV7-9	TRBD2	TGTGCCAGCAGCGACGGGGGGGCCACAGATACGCAGTATTTT	CASSDGGATDTQYF
TRBJ1-4	few	TRBV4-1	NA	TGCGCCAGCAGCCAAGTAACAGGGAACCCTAATGAAAAACTGTTTTTT	CASSQVTGNPNEKLFF
TRBJ1-4	few	TRBV7-6	TRBD1	TGTGCCAGCAGCTTACGAGGACAGGGACTATCAACTGCAACTAATGAAAAACTGTTTTTT	CASSLRGQGLSTATNEKLFF
TRBJ2-5	NA	TRBV29-1	TRBD1	TGCAGCGTCCGGACAGGGGAAGAGACCCAGTACTTC	CSVRTGEETQYF
TRBJ2-7	NA	TRBV29-1	TRBD2	TGCAGCGTTGTATGGGCGGGAGGCATCACCTACGAGCAGTACTTC	CSVVWAGGITYEQYF
TRBJ2-5	few	TRBV12-5	NA	TGTGCTAGTGGTTTGGTACGGGGAGAGACCCAGTACTTC	CASGLVRGETQYF
TRBJ1-1	once	TRBV14	NA	TGTGCCAGCAGCCAAGTTGGCGGAACCTCCATTGAAGCTTTCTTT	CASSQVGGTSIEAFF
TRBJ2-1	NA	TRBV5-8	NA	TGTGCCAGCAGCCAAGGACAGTCCTACAATGAGCAGTTCTTC	CASSQGQSYNEQFF
TRBJ2-7	NA	TRBV28	NA	TGTGCCAGCGGCAGCTTCGGAGGGGGCGCCCCCTACGAGCAGTACTTC	CASGSFGGGAPYEQYF
TRBJ2-2	few	TRBV11-2	TRBD2	TGTGCCAGCACCCATCATCGGGGACTAAGAGACACCGGGGAGCTGTTTTTT	CASTHHRGLRDTGELFF
TRBJ1-4	NA	TRBV6-5	TRBD1	TGTGCCAGCAGAGAACCAACAGGGGGGGAAAAACTGTTTTTT	CASREPTGGEKLFF
TRBJ1-4	NA	TRBV5-3	TRBD1	TGTGCCAGAAGCCGCACCGGGACAGGGGGCGATCCTAATGAAAAACTGTTTTTT	CARSRTGTGGDPNEKLFF
TRBJ1-2	few	TRBV5-6	NA	TGTGCCAGCAGAGACTGGGGGGGCTACGAGGGGTATGGCTACACCTTC	CASRDWGGYEGYGYTF
TRBJ2-3	once	TRBV19	TRBD1	TGTGCCAGTAGCCCCCCAGGGGGCGTGGGCACAGATACGCAGTATTTT	CASSPPGGVGTDTQYF
TRBJ2-1	NA	TRBV16	TRBD1	TGTGCCAGCAGCCCTAGGGACAGGCTCAGCTCCTACAATGAGCAGTTCTTC	CASSPRDRLSSYNEQFF
TRBJ2-7	many	TRBV5-5	TRBD2	TGTGCCAGCAGCCCCGGCCTAGCGGGGGCCTACGAGCAGTACTTC	CASSPGLAGAYEQYF
TRBJ1-2	few	TRBV5-4	NA	TGTGCCAGCAGCTCTTATACAGGGAACTATGGCTACACCTTC	CASSSYTGNYGYTF
TRBJ1-4	few	TRBV4-3	TRBD1	TGCGCCAGCAGCCAAGATGGGGTACAGGGGGGGAATGAAAAACTGTTTTTT	CASSQDGVQGGNEKLFF
TRBJ1-1	NA	TRBV25-1	NA	TGTGCCAGCAGTGTCTCTTACACTGAAGCTTTCTTT	CASSVSYTEAFF
TRBJ2-5	NA	TRBV5-1	TRBD2	TGCGCCAGCAGCTCCGGGGGGGGGCAAGAGACCCAGTACTTC	CASSSGGGQETQYF
TRBJ1-2	few	TRBV7-9	TRBD1	TGTGCCAGCAGCTTGACAGGGGACGGCTACACCTTC	CASSLTGDGYTF
TRBJ1-1	NA	TRBV29-1	TRBD1	TGCAGCGTTGACTACAGGGGCACCAACACTGAAGCTTTCTTT	CSVDYRGTNTEAFF
TRBJ2-3	NA	TRBV7-9	TRBD2	TGTGCCAGCAGCCCCACGAGGACTAGCGCCACAGATACGCAGTATTTT	CASSPTRTSATDTQYF
TRBJ1-1	NA	TRBV18	NA	TGTGCCAGCTCACCACCGGTCGGGGGTCGAAGGTCTGAAGCTTTCTTT	CASSPPVGGRRSEAFF
TRBJ1-1	NA	TRBV29-1	TRBD1	TGCAGCGTTTCTTCTTCCCGGGACAGAGACACTGAAGCTTTCTTT	CSVSSSRDRDTEAFF
TRBJ2-7	NA	TRBV30	NA	TGTGCCTGGAGTTCACTCAGGGGCCGGGAGCAGTACTTC	CAWSSLRGREQYF
TRBJ2-5	NA	TRBV7-2	TRBD1	TGTGCCAGCAGCCCACAGGGGGCGCGGGGTGGAGAGACCCAGTACTTC	CASSPQGARGGETQYF
TRBJ1-2	NA	TRBV19	TRBD1	TGTGCCAGTAGTCCAACCCCCGGACAGGGGCCTAACTATGGCTACACCTTC	CASSPTPGQGPNYGYTF
TRBJ2-1	NA	TRBV11-2	TRBD2	TGTGCCAGCAGCCATAGAGGTAGCGGGAGGTCTTACAATGAGCAGTTCTTC	CASSHRGSGRSYNEQFF
TRBJ1-2	once	TRBV28	NA	TGTGCCAGCAGTCCCAAATTCCGCGTGGGGGGGAGTGGCTACACCTTC	CASSPKFRVGGSGYTF
TRBJ1-1	NA	TRBV28	TRBD1	TGTGCCAGCAGTTCCCCGGGACAGGCCAAGAACACTGAAGCTTTCTTT	CASSSPGQAKNTEAFF
TRBJ2-2	NA	TRBV7-7	NA	TGTGCCAGCAGCTTAGACGAGGCCGGGGAGCTGTTTTTT	CASSLDEAGELFF
TRBJ2-7	few	TRBV7-8	NA	TGTGCCAGCAGCTTAGGGCAGGGGAACGGCTACGAGCAGTACTTC	CASSLGQGNGYEQYF
TRBJ1-1	NA	TRBV9	NA	TGTGCCAGCAGCGTAGATGGCAGGAAGAACACTGAAGCTTTCTTT	CASSVDGRKNTEAFF
TRBJ1-3	NA	TRBV7-2	NA	TGTGCCAGCAGTCGTGGACAGACCTCTGGAAACACCATATATTTT	CASSRGQTSGNTIYF
TRBJ1-2	NA	TRBV2	NA	TGTGCCAGCAGTGAGGGGGGATCCTATGCCTATGGCTACACCTTC	CASSEGGSYAYGYTF
TRBJ1-1	once	TRBV19	NA	TGTGCCAGTAGGTTGCAGGAGGGAAAAGCTTTCTTT	CASRLQEGKAFF
TRBJ2-7	NA	TRBV7-2	NA	TGTGCCAGCAGCAAACAGGGAGGGAGCTCCTACGAGCAGTACTTC	CASSKQGGSSYEQYF
TRBJ2-7	NA	TRBV5-6	TRBD1	TGTGCCAGCAGCCCGACGTGGACAGGGAGCTCCTACGAGCAGTACTTC	CASSPTWTGSSYEQYF
TRBJ2-2	NA	TRBV1	NA	TGCACCAGCAGCCAAGCACTAGCGGGGGGGCCCGGGGAGCTGTTTTTT	CTSSQALAGGPGELFF
TRBJ1-2	NA	TRBV7-2	TRBD1	TGTGCCAGCAGCTTAGGGACAGGGGACCTCTATGGCTACACCTTC	CASSLGTGDLYGYTF
TRBJ1-1	NA	TRBV4-3	TRBD1	TGCGCCAGCAGCCTCGAAACCGGGACAGGGGTAAACACTGAAGCTTTCTTT	CASSLETGTGVNTEAFF
TRBJ2-3	NA	TRBV30	TRBD2	TGTGCCTGGAGTGACCTAGCGGGGAGAATCGTAAACACAGATACGCAGTATTTT	CAWSDLAGRIVNTDTQYF
TRBJ2-7	NA	TRBV27	NA	TGTGCCAGCAGGGGCAGGAACTCCTACGAGCAGTACTTC	CASRGRNSYEQYF
TRBJ2-1	NA	TRBV6-5	TRBD1	TGTGCCAGCAGACTCGACAGGGGCCTGGAACTACTCTTC	CASRLDRGLELLF
TRBJ2-3	NA	TRBV6-5	NA	TGTGCCAGTAGACCGGGGGGCCCCACAGATACGCAGTATTTT	CASRPGGPTDTQYF